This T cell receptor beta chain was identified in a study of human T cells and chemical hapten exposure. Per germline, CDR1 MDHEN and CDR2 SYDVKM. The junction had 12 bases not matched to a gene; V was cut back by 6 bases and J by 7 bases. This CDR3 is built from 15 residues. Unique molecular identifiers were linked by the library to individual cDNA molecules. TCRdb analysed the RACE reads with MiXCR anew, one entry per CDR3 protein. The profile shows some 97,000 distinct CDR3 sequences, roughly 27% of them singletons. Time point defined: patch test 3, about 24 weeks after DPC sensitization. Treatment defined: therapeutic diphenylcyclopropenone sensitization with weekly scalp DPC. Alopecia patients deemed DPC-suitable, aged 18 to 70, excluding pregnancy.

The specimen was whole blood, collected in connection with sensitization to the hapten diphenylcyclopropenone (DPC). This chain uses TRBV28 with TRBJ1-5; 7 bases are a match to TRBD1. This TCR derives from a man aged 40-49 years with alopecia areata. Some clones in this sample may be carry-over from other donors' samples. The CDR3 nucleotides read TGTGCCAGCAGAAGGACAGGTGGAGGGGGCCAGCCCCAGCATTTT. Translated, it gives CASRRTGGGGQPQHF.